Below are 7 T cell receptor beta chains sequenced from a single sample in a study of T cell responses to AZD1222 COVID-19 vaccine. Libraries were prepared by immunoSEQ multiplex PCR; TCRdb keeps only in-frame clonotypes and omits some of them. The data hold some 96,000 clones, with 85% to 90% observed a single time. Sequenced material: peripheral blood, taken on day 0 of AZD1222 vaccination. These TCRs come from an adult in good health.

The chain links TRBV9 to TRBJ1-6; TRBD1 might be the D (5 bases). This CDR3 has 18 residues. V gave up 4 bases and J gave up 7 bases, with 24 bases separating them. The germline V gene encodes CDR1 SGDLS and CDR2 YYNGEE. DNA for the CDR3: TGTGCCAGCAGCAGGTCGCGTGACAGATTTTCATTGAATTCACCCCTCCACTTT. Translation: CASSRSRDRFSLNSPLHF.

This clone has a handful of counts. This CDR3 is CASSFVPSGRAGNEQFF. For the CDR3, the DNA is TGTGCCAGCAGTTTTGTCCCGAGCGGGAGGGCCGGTAATGAGCAGTTCTTC. The chain combines TRBV6-2 or TRBV6-3 with TRBJ2-1; TRBD2 matches 10 bases. There are 17 residues in the CDR3. Trimming took 4 bases from V and 7 from J; bases not matched to a gene: 13. CDR1 and CDR2 from the germline V gene are MNHEY and SVGEGT.

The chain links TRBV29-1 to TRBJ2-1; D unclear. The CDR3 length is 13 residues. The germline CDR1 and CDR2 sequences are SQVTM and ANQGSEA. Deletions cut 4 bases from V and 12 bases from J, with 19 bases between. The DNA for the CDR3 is TGCAGCGTTGTTTCCTTTGGTGTCGCGCCGCAGTTCTTC. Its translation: CSVVSFGVAPQFF.

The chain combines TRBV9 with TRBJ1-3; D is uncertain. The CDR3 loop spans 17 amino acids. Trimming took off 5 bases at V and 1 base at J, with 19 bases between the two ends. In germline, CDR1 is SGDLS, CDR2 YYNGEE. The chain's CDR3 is CASSDPREKGSGNTIYF. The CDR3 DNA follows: TGTGCCAGCAGTGACCCACGGGAGAAAGGTTCTGGAAACACCATATATTTT.

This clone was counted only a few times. The CDR3 sequence is CASSVAGGEAFF. CDR3 nucleotides: TGTGCCAGCAGCGTAGCCGGAGGTGAAGCTTTCTTT. The gene calls are TRBV9 and TRBJ1-1; D gene uncertain. The CDR3 is 12 amino acids. V was shortened by 0 bases and J by 7 bases, with 7 bases between the two germline ends. Germline CDR1 SGDLS, CDR2 YYNGEE.

Here the CDR3 DNA reads TGTGCCAGCTCACCTGTTTCGACAGCAAACTACGAGCAGTACTTC. Translated: CASSPVSTANYEQYF. The rearrangement uses TRBV18 and TRBJ2-7; D may be TRBD1 (5 bases). The CDR3 has 15 residues. The ends were cut back, 3 bases at V and 3 bases at J, with 15 bases in the middle. Germline V gene sequence: CDR1 KGHSH, CDR2 LQKENI. The entire variable domain, with the rest obtained from reference TRBV18 and TRBJ2-7, is as follows: NAGVMQNPRHLVRRRGQEARLRCSPMKGHSHVYWYRQLPEEGLKFMVYLQKENIIDESGMPKERFSAEFPKEGPSILRIQQVVRGDSAAYFCASSPVSTANYEQYFGPGTRLTVT.

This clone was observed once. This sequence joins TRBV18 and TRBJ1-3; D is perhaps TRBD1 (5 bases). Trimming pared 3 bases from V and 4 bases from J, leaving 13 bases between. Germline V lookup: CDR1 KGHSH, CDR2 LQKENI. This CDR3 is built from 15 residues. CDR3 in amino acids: CASSPRQLEGNTIYF. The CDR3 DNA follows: TGTGCCAGCTCACCCCGACAGCTAGAGGGAAACACCATATATTTT.